Presented here are 7 T cell receptor beta chains from one specimen sequenced in a study of blood T cells in healthy people across ages. It was with a sample-barcoded 5' primer and a J-beta primer mix that a second PCR of about 7 to 12 cycles was run. TCRdb re-called the 5' RACE reads through MiXCR, storing one row per CDR3 protein. The table includes more than 1,000,000 distinct CDR3 sequences, 20% to 25% detected once. The same data also contributed to another study, on T cells of mothers and their children.

Sequencing used blood. The source of these receptors is a girl between 2 and 10 years old in good health.

This rearrangement joins TRBV10-3 to TRBJ2-1; D could derive from TRBD1 or TRBD2 (6 bases each). The V gene's germline CDR1 is ENHRY and CDR2 SYGVKD. The CDR3 length is 19 residues. V gave up 0 bases and J gave up 0 bases, with 18 bases separating them. The CDR3 sequence is CAISESIPGAGSSYNEQFF. DNA of the CDR3: TGTGCCATCAGTGAGTCGATTCCAGGGGCGGGGAGCTCCTACAATGAGCAGTTCTTC.

The chain carries TRBV28 and TRBJ2-7; D is uncertain. This CDR3 region has 14 residues. The ends were cut back, 6 bases at V and 0 bases at J, with 12 bases in the middle. Germline CDR1 and CDR2: MDHEN and SYDVKM. The CDR3 sequence: CASRPDGPSYEQYF. CDR3 nucleotide sequence: TGTGCCAGCAGACCGGACGGCCCCTCCTACGAGCAGTACTTC.

This clonotype came up a few times. V usage is TRBV7-9 and J usage is TRBJ2-4; maybe TRBD1 (6 bases). The V end was cut by 6 bases, the J end by 5 bases, with 8 bases between. CDR1 is SEHNR and CDR2 is FQNEAQ in the germline V gene (reference sequence). This CDR3 spans 12 amino acids. The CDR3 sequence is CASRDSQNIQYF. CDR3 nucleotides: TGTGCCAGCAGGGACAGCCAAAACATTCAGTACTTC.

This clonotype was detected only a few times. The rearrangement links TRBV9 to TRBJ2-1; no clear D gene. Germline V lookup: CDR1 SGDLS, CDR2 YYNGEE. The CDR3 is made up of 13 amino acids. The V end was cut by 4 bases, the J end by 8 bases, with 13 bases between. CDR3 sequence reads: CASSPRTRDEQFF. CDR3 coding DNA: TGTGCCAGCAGCCCCCGGACCCGCGATGAGCAGTTCTTC.

This clonotype showed up just a few times. This likely comes from a read error, as the CDR3 has no conserved phenylalanine or tryptophan at its end. The chain is built from TRBV4-1 and TRBJ2-7, with D maybe TRBD2 (6 bases). V shed 0 bases and J shed 4 bases, with 13 bases lying between them. Germline V lookup: CDR1 MGHRA, CDR2 YSYEKL. The CDR3 totals 15 residues. DNA of the CDR3: TGCGCCAGCAGCCAAGAGGAGGTAGCGGTGTACGAGCAGTACTCC. Translation gives CASSQEEVAVYEQYS.

This clonotype was seen a few times. The chain employs TRBV28 and TRBJ1-1, with D unresolved. Per the germline V gene, CDR1 is MDHEN and CDR2 is SYDVKM. The CDR3 is 14 amino acids. V was shortened by 6 bases and J by 7 bases, with 18 bases between the two germline ends. The CDR3 sequence: CASSFRLRQIEAFF. The CDR3 bases are TGTGCCAGCAGCTTTAGGCTTCGACAAATTGAAGCTTTCTTT.

A few counts support this clonotype. The rearrangement links TRBV2 to TRBJ1-3; D uncertain. Germline CDR1 and CDR2: SNHLY and FYNNEI. This CDR3 has 17 amino acids. The germline V and J ends were trimmed by 4 bases and 0 bases, with 16 bases remaining between them. The CDR3 DNA reads as TGTGCCAGCAGTGGACCCCGTCCAGGCCACTCTGGAAACACCATATATTTT. Encoded protein: CASSGPRPGHSGNTIYF.